Shown below are 15 T cell receptor beta chains from a single sample sequenced in a study of OX40 agonist ivuxolimab in advanced cancers. Sequenced by immunoSEQ multiplex PCR; TCRdb stores in-frame clones only, minus some. The repertoire holds 35,000 to 40,000 clones, with over 75% as singletons. The sample consisted of CD4+ or CD8+ T cells sorted from blood, taken in a trial of the OX40 agonist ivuxolimab. All receptors come from an adult with an advanced solid tumor such as melanoma, head and neck, liver or kidney cancer.

V usage is TRBV5-1 and J usage is TRBJ2-5, with 8 bases fitting TRBD1. The junction had 8 bases not matched to a gene; V was cut back by 4 bases and J by 3 bases. Germline CDR1 is SGHRS and CDR2 is YFSETQ. This CDR3 has 15 residues. For the CDR3, the DNA is TGCGCCAGCAGCATGCGACAGGGGTCCGAAGAGACCCAGTACTTC. The encoded protein is CASSMRQGSEETQYF.

The chain couples TRBV7-3 to TRBJ1-2; D remains ambiguous. CDR3 length: 13 residues. The germline CDR1 and CDR2 sequences are SGHTA and FQGTGA. With 5 bases removed from V and 6 bases from J, the gap between germline ends came to 13 bases. The CDR3 loop is CASSPDPGNGYTF. Here the CDR3 DNA reads TGTGCCAGCAGCCCCGACCCGGGCAATGGCTACACCTTC.

V and J are TRBV25-1 and TRBJ1-2; 7 nucleotides agree with TRBD1. CDR1 and CDR2 from the germline V gene are MGHDK and SYGVNS. The ends lost 6 bases at V and 5 bases at J; junction bases unmatched: 6. There are 13 residues in the CDR3. The CDR3 DNA reads as TGTGCCAGCAGGGACAGGCAAGAATATGGCTACACCTTC. It codes for CASRDRQEYGYTF.

The chain combines TRBV5-1 with TRBJ2-1; TRBD2 matches 10 bases. With 3 bases clipped from V and 0 bases from J, the junction kept 6 bases outside the gene matches. Germline-derived CDR1 and CDR2 are SGHRS and YFSETQ. The CDR3 loop spans 17 amino acids. Here the CDR3 DNA reads TGCGCCAGCAGCTACGGACTAGCGGCAAGCTCCTACAATGAGCAGTTCTTC. It codes for CASSYGLAASSYNEQFF.

The chain joins TRBV6-6 to TRBJ2-7; D is perhaps TRBD1 (6 bases). Trimming removed 2 bases from V and 6 bases from J, with 14 bases in between. Germline CDR1 is MNHNY and CDR2 is SVGAGI (reference sequence). The CDR3 length is 14 residues. CDR3 sequence (DNA): TGTGCCAGCAGTTACGGGGGCCGGTTAGGCGAGCAGTACGTC. It is translated as CASSYGGRLGEQYV.

The chain carries TRBV25-1 and TRBJ2-2; D is perhaps TRBD1 or TRBD2 (5 bases each). V was pared by 7 bases and J by 3 bases, with 15 bases between. Germline V gene sequence: CDR1 MGHDK, CDR2 SYGVNS. The CDR3 covers 15 residues. This chain's CDR3 is CASTRAGTDTGELFF. In nucleotides, the CDR3 is TGTGCCAGCACCCGCGCAGGGACGGACACCGGGGAGCTGTTTTTT. Full variable domain (rest looked up from reference TRBV25-1 and TRBJ2-2): EADIYQTPRYLVIGTGKKITLECSQTMGHDKMYWYQQDPGMELHLIHYSYGVNSTEKGDLSSESTVSRIRTEHFPLTLESARPSHTSQYLCASTRAGTDTGELFFGEGSRLTVL.

This chain uses TRBV11-2 with TRBJ2-3; 10 bases map to TRBD2. CDR1 SGHAT and CDR2 FQNNGV come from the germline V gene. This CDR3 comprises 15 residues. Losses at the gene ends were 3 bases for V and 1 base for J; bases not matched to a gene: 1. The DNA of the CDR3 is TGTGCCAGCAGCTTCCTAGCGGGGGGCACAGATACGCAGTATTTT. Translated: CASSFLAGGTDTQYF.

V is TRBV5-6 and J is TRBJ2-5, with TRBD2 identical over 15 bases. With 4 bases clipped from V and 6 bases from J, the junction kept 10 bases outside the gene matches. This CDR3 region has 17 residues. Per the germline V gene, CDR1 is SGHDT and CDR2 is YYEEEE. The CDR3 coding sequence is TGTGCCAGCAGCCGGACTAGCGGGGGGGGCCGGTGGAAGACCCAGTACTTC. It yields the protein CASSRTSGGGRWKTQYF.

This clone appeared a few times. This chain links TRBV7-8 with TRBJ2-1, with a possible D match to TRBD2 (6 bases). The germline CDR1 and CDR2 sequences are SGHVS and FQNEAQ. With 9 bases removed from V and 5 bases from J, the gap between germline ends came to 11 bases. The length of the CDR3 is 12 residues. CDR3 amino acids: CASGGRNNEQFF. The CDR3 DNA follows: TGTGCCAGTGGGGGGAGAAACAATGAGCAGTTCTTC.

This chain joins TRBV2 and TRBJ1-5; TRBD1 aligns across 9 bases. The ends lost 4 bases at V and 7 bases at J; junction bases unmatched: 5. This CDR3 contains 14 residues. The germline gives CDR1 SNHLY, CDR2 FYNNEI. This CDR3 is CASSGGDRVQPQHF. CDR3 DNA: TGTGCCAGCAGTGGTGGGGACAGGGTCCAGCCCCAGCATTTT.

V and J are TRBV4-1 and TRBJ1-2; perhaps TRBD1 as D (5 bases). This CDR3 region has 15 residues. Per germline, CDR1 MGHRA and CDR2 YSYEKL. V was pared by 0 bases and J by 2 bases, with 10 bases between. CDR3 amino acids: CASSQDYRQNYGYTF. The CDR3 region has the DNA TGCGCCAGCAGCCAAGATTACCGACAGAACTATGGCTACACCTTC.

The genes are TRBV7-6 and TRBJ2-1; 8 bases agree with TRBD2. The CDR3 is made up of 16 amino acids. Germline CDR1 is SGHVS and CDR2 is FNYEAQ. Trimming at V came to 1 base and at J to 3 bases, leaving 5 bases not matched to a gene. This CDR3 is CASSLEGGGLYNEQFF. CDR3 in DNA: TGTGCCAGCAGCTTAGAGGGCGGGGGGCTCTACAATGAGCAGTTCTTC.

This clone came up once. The chain combines TRBV4-1 with TRBJ1-5; the D gene is possibly TRBD1 (6 bases). CDR1 MGHRA and CDR2 YSYEKL come from the germline V gene. The CDR3 contains 15 residues. Trimming shortened V by 2 bases and J by 3 bases, and 11 bases separated the two germline ends. In nucleotides, the CDR3 is TGCGCCAGCAGCCAAAGGGGGGGGAACAATCAGCCCCAGCATTTT. Amino acids: CASSQRGGNNQPQHF.

This chain connects TRBV5-6 to TRBJ1-5; a weak D match, TRBD1 (6 bases). CDR1 is SGHDT and CDR2 is YYEEEE in the germline V gene. The CDR3 has 13 amino acids. Trimming took 2 bases from V and 7 from J, leaving 10 bases between them. In DNA, the CDR3 is TGTGCCAGCAGCTTAGGGGGAAGCCAGCCCCAGCATTTT. Translation: CASSLGGSQPQHF.

The CDR3, as DNA: TGTGCCAGCAGCTTAGAGGGCAATGAGCAGTTCTTC. This translates into CASSLEGNEQFF. The chain is built from TRBV11-3 and TRBJ2-1; D is ambiguous. The V and J ends lost 0 bases and 6 bases respectively, with 3 bases between them. The CDR3 spans 12 residues. From germline, CDR1 is SGHNT and CDR2 YENEEA.